The 30 T cell receptor beta chains in this list originate from one sample, sequenced in a study of beta chain features in type 1 diabetes. The sequenced template was cDNA made from the entire isolated RNA. Some clones are missing from TCRdb's copy, which holds only in-frame ones; the method was immunoSEQ multiplex PCR. The data hold 300,000 to 350,000 clones, with less than 15% observed a single time. What was sequenced was central memory CD4+ T cells from blood. These receptors originate from a man aged 25 to 40 in good health.

V and J are TRBV5-4 and TRBJ2-3, with D possibly matching TRBD2 (7 bases). Trimming pared 5 bases from V and 5 bases from J, leaving 18 bases between. The CDR3 consists of 15 residues. CDR1 and CDR2 (germline): SGHNT, YYREEE (reference sequence). CDR3: CASRTGSGGRDTQYF. The CDR3 bases are TGTGCCAGCAGAACTGGGTCGGGGGGCAGAGATACGCAGTATTTT.

The sample holds many counts of this clone. This sequence joins TRBV6-6 and TRBJ1-4, with D uncertain. This CDR3 contains 14 residues. Trimming stripped 7 bases from V and 0 bases from J, with 9 bases between. Germline V gene lookup returns CDR1 MNHNY and CDR2 SVGAGI (reference sequence). In DNA form, the CDR3 reads TGTGCCAGCACTAGGAGTTCAACTAATGAAAAACTGTTTTTT. The encoded protein is CASTRSSTNEKLFF.

This clone has just a few counts. The rearrangement joins TRBV9 to TRBJ2-1, with 8 bases aligning to TRBD2. The CDR3 spans 15 residues. With 0 bases clipped from V and 8 bases from J, the junction kept 7 bases outside the gene matches. The germline V gene has CDR1 SGDLS and CDR2 YYNGEE. The CDR3 nucleotides read TGTGCCAGCAGCGTAGCCCAGCGGGAGTACGATGAGCAGTTCTTC. Its translation is CASSVAQREYDEQFF.

The chain is built from TRBV7-2 and TRBJ1-1, with 8 nucleotides matching TRBD1. J lost 0 bases, V lost 7 bases, and 4 bases had no gene match. This CDR3 region has 14 residues. Per the germline V gene, CDR1 is SGHTA and CDR2 is FQGNSA. The CDR3 nucleotides read TGTGCCAGCATCACAGGGGGTATGAACACTGAAGCTTTCTTT. This sequence encodes CASITGGMNTEAFF.

Only a few counts were recorded for this clone. The chain couples TRBV11-2 to TRBJ2-4; D uncertain. This CDR3 comprises 13 residues. In germline, CDR1 is SGHAT, CDR2 FQNNGV. V dropped 5 bases and J dropped 6 bases, with 11 bases sitting between them. CDR3 DNA: TGTGCCAGCAGCAGCATTTCTCCAAACATTCAGTACTTC. It is translated as CASSSISPNIQYF.

The chain recombines TRBV5-4 with TRBJ1-6; 8 nucleotides align to TRBD1. The junction had 7 bases not matched to a gene; V was cut back by 4 bases and J by 7 bases. Germline values: CDR1 SGHNT, CDR2 YYREEE (reference sequence). This CDR3 spans 15 amino acids. The CDR3 DNA reads as TGTGCCAGCAGCCCAGACAGGGGAGGGAATTCACCCCTCCACTTT. Translated, it gives CASSPDRGGNSPLHF.

The CDR3, as DNA: TGTGCCAGCAGCTTATCACTGACGTCCTATAGCAATCAGCCCCAGCATTTT. As protein: CASSLSLTSYSNQPQHF. This chain links TRBV11-2 with TRBJ1-5; D not certain. This CDR3 contains 17 residues. From germline, CDR1 is SGHAT and CDR2 FQNNGV. Deletions cut 2 bases from V and 0 bases from J, with 14 bases between.

The chain is built from TRBV7-2 and TRBJ1-5, with D tentatively TRBD1 (5 bases). CDR1 and CDR2 (germline): SGHTA, FQGNSA. Trimming took 5 bases from V and 7 from J, leaving 15 bases between them. This CDR3 contains 14 residues. The DNA for the CDR3 is TGTGCCAGCAGCCCGACCCAGGGAAGGCAGCCCCAGCATTTT. It yields the protein CASSPTQGRQPQHF.

The chain uses TRBV5-6 and TRBJ2-7; no firm D call. The CDR3 has 12 amino acids. The germline V gene encodes CDR1 SGHDT and CDR2 YYEEEE. The V end was cut by 0 bases, the J end by 5 bases, with 6 bases between. The CDR3 nucleotides read TGTGCCAGCAGCTTGGGAAGGCACGAGCAGTACGTC. Protein: CASSLGRHEQYV.

V gene TRBV6-5 combines with J gene TRBJ2-7; tentatively, D is TRBD1 (5 bases). The V end lost 6 bases, the J end lost 0 bases, and 12 bases lay between the germline ends. In germline, CDR1 is MNHEY, CDR2 SVGAGI. There are 14 residues in the CDR3. CDR3 residues: CASRRTPDSYEQYF. The DNA of the CDR3 is TGTGCCAGCAGAAGGACACCCGACTCCTACGAGCAGTACTTC.

The chain carries TRBV19 and TRBJ2-6; the D gene is possibly TRBD2 (6 bases). CDR1 and CDR2 from the germline V gene are LNHDA and SQIVND (reference sequence). This CDR3 spans 15 amino acids. With 1 base removed from V and 3 bases from J, the gap between germline ends came to 7 bases. The CDR3 loop reads CASSIGGDGANVLTF. The CDR3, as DNA: TGTGCCAGTAGTATAGGCGGGGATGGGGCCAACGTCCTGACTTTC. The whole variable domain, remainder taken from reference TRBV19 and TRBJ2-6, is DGGITQSPKYLFRKEGQNVTLSCEQNLNHDAMYWYRQDPGQGLRLIYYSQIVNDFQKGDIAEGYSVSREKKESFPLTVTSAQKNPTAFYLCASSIGGDGANVLTFGAGSRLTVL.

The chain uses TRBV30 and TRBJ2-3; 7 positions match TRBD2. Germline assignment: CDR1 GTSNPN and CDR2 SVGIG (reference sequence). The V gene end was trimmed by 4 bases and the J gene end by 3 bases; junction bases not matched to a gene: 13. This CDR3 has 16 residues. As DNA, the CDR3 is TGTGCCTGGACCCCCCGGACTAGATTTGGTACAGATACGCAGTATTTT. Translated, it gives CAWTPRTRFGTDTQYF. Full variable domain (rest looked up from reference TRBV30 and TRBJ2-3): SQTIHQWPATLVQPVGSPLSLECTVEGTSNPNLYWYRQAAGRGLQLLFYSVGIGQISSEVPQNLSASRPQDRQFILSSKKLLLSDSGFYLCAWTPRTRFGTDTQYFGPGTRLTVL.

The rearrangement uses TRBV7-2 and TRBJ2-2; D is undetermined. The CDR3 totals 12 residues. The V end lost 4 bases, the J end lost 4 bases, and 4 bases lay between the germline ends. Germline V gene sequence: CDR1 SGHTA, CDR2 FQGNSA. The CDR3 loop reads CASSSLTGELFF. DNA for the CDR3: TGTGCCAGCAGCTCACTCACCGGGGAGCTGTTTTTT.

The V call is TRBV6-6, the J call TRBJ1-1; D perhaps matches TRBD1 (6 bases). V lost 6 bases and J 5 bases, leaving 16 bases between the germline ends. CDR1 is MNHNY, CDR2 SVGAGI, per germline (reference sequence). The CDR3 runs 14 residues. CDR3 residues: CASRRRRGETEAFF. As DNA, the CDR3 is TGTGCCAGCAGAAGACGGAGGGGGGAAACTGAAGCTTTCTTT.

This sequence joins TRBV6-5 and TRBJ2-1, with 11 bases lining up with TRBD2. This CDR3 spans 14 amino acids. The germline V gene encodes CDR1 MNHEY and CDR2 SVGAGI. Trimming removed 5 bases from V and 13 bases from J; junction bases left unmatched: 10. The DNA for the CDR3 is TGTGCCAGCAGTCCACTAGCGGGAGTAAAGGTCCAGTTCTTC. Protein sequence: CASSPLAGVKVQFF.

This clone turned up a few times. This sequence joins TRBV11-2 and TRBJ2-5, with 11 bases matching TRBD2. The CDR3 extends over 15 amino acids. Germline lookup yields CDR1 SGHAT and CDR2 FQNNGV. The V gene end was trimmed by 5 bases and the J gene end by 6 bases; junction bases not matched to a gene: 8. CDR3 sequence reads: CASSIIAGGRKTQYF. The CDR3, as DNA: TGTGCCAGCAGCATCATAGCGGGGGGGCGGAAGACCCAGTACTTC.

The chain couples TRBV19 to TRBJ2-5, with 8 bases lining up with TRBD1. The CDR3 is made up of 14 amino acids. Trimming at V came to 5 bases and at J to 9 bases, leaving 11 bases not matched to a gene. Germline V CDR1 and CDR2: LNHDA, SQIVND (reference sequence). Written as DNA, the CDR3 is TGTGCCAGTAGTCCGACAGGGGCCCGTGAGGCCCAGTACTTC. This sequence encodes CASSPTGAREAQYF.

This chain joins TRBV5-6 and TRBJ1-1, with a weak D call TRBD1 (6 bases). Trimming shortened V by 0 bases and J by 1 base, and 10 bases separated the two germline ends. CDR1 is SGHDT, CDR2 YYEEEE, per germline. The CDR3 totals 15 residues. Here the CDR3 reads CASSLEQGANTEAFF. In DNA, the CDR3 is TGTGCCAGCAGCTTGGAACAGGGCGCGAACACTGAAGCTTTCTTT.

This clone came up a few times. V and J are TRBV29-1 and TRBJ2-1; no definite D call. The CDR3 has 11 amino acids. Germline V gene lookup returns CDR1 SQVTM and CDR2 ANQGSEA. Trimming left V 5 bases short and J 3 bases short, with 5 bases between. CDR3 nucleotide sequence: TGCAGCGTTACAAACTACAATGAGCAGTTCTTC. Its translation: CSVTNYNEQFF.

This clone was observed a handful of times. The chain links TRBV6-1 to TRBJ2-7; the D gene is possibly TRBD1 (5 bases). Germline V gives CDR1 MNHNS, CDR2 SASEGT. V was pared by 10 bases and J by 3 bases, with 13 bases between. This CDR3 contains 12 residues. CDR3 sequence (DNA): TGTGCCACCGCCAGGGCTAACTACGAGCAGTACTTC. Protein product: CATARANYEQYF.

The chain is built from TRBV10-3 and TRBJ2-1; 10 nucleotides agree with TRBD1. This CDR3 contains 15 residues. V dropped 6 bases and J dropped 7; count of bases not matched to a gene: 9. Per the germline V gene, CDR1 is ENHRY and CDR2 is SYGVKD. The CDR3 reads CAISHGQGERNEQFF. The DNA for the CDR3 is TGTGCCATCAGCCACGGACAGGGGGAGAGGAATGAGCAGTTCTTC.

The sample holds many counts of this clone. This rearrangement joins TRBV27 to TRBJ1-4; D call uncertain. Trimming shortened V by 5 bases and J by 8 bases, and 15 bases separated the two germline ends. The germline gives CDR1 MNHEY, CDR2 SMNVEV (reference sequence). The CDR3 runs 14 residues. CDR3 protein: CASSDVWGKEKLFF. CDR3 sequence (DNA): TGTGCCAGCAGTGACGTCTGGGGAAAGGAAAAACTGTTTTTT.

As DNA, the CDR3 is TGTGCCTGGAGTGTATCGGCTAGCGGTCGCTCCTACAATGAGCAGTTCTTC. Translation: CAWSVSASGRSYNEQFF. The V call is TRBV30, the J call TRBJ2-1; 7 nucleotides match TRBD2. CDR1 and CDR2 from the germline V gene are GTSNPN and SVGIG (reference sequence). The trim removed 0 bases at V and 0 bases at J, leaving 8 bases unmatched. The CDR3 totals 17 residues. Looking up the rest from reference TRBV30 and TRBJ2-1 gives the full variable domain: SQTIHQWPATLVQPVGSPLSLECTVEGTSNPNLYWYRQAAGRGLQLLFYSVGIGQISSEVPQNLSASRPQDRQFILSSKKLLLSDSGFYLCAWSVSASGRSYNEQFFGPGTRLTVL.

About this clone: A far larger clone lies a single base away; this is likely a read error. The chain links TRBV7-6 to TRBJ2-5, with TRBD2 matching 8 bases. The V gene's germline CDR1 is SGHVS and CDR2 FNYEAQ. This CDR3 has 17 residues. CDR3 sequence: CASSRGSSGGAKEAQYF. CDR3 bases: TGTGCCAGCAGCCGCGGGTCCTCCGGGGGGGCTAAAGAGGCCCAGTACTTC.

The genes are TRBV5-6 and TRBJ2-1; weak D call: TRBD2 (5 bases). The ends were cut back, 2 bases at V and 6 bases at J, with 6 bases in the middle. CDR1 and CDR2 (germline): SGHDT, YYEEEE. This CDR3 contains 12 residues. The CDR3 protein is CASSLLVNEQFF. CDR3 DNA: TGTGCCAGCAGCTTACTAGTCAATGAGCAGTTCTTC.

The chain is built from TRBV10-3 and TRBJ2-2; a weak D match, TRBD2 (6 bases). This CDR3 spans 13 amino acids. V gave up 10 bases and J gave up 3 bases, with 12 bases separating them. Germline lookup yields CDR1 ENHRY and CDR2 SYGVKD. The CDR3 DNA reads as TGTGCCACCACTAGCCTTGACACCGGGGAGCTGTTTTTT. Translated: CATTSLDTGELFF.

The table lists this clone with many counts. The gene calls are TRBV14 and TRBJ2-1; D uncertain. The length of the CDR3 is 13 residues. CDR1 SGHDN and CDR2 FVKESK come from the germline V gene. V was clipped by 0 bases and J by 15 bases, with 15 bases between them. The CDR3 is CASSQDRVAGRFF. The DNA of the CDR3 is TGTGCCAGCAGCCAAGATCGGGTAGCCGGCAGGTTCTTC.

J is TRBJ2-5 and V is TRBV11-2; 9 bases map to TRBD1. CDR3 size: 15 residues. Trimming took 6 bases from V and 2 from J; bases not matched to a gene: 7. Germline V gives CDR1 SGHAT, CDR2 FQNNGV. CDR3 nucleotide sequence: TGTGCCAGCAGAGACCGGGACAGGGTGCAAGAGACCCAGTACTTC. Translating gives CASRDRDRVQETQYF.

This clone was counted between two and nine times. This sample also contains other DNA sequences that code for the same CDR3. This chain joins TRBV6-1 and TRBJ1-1; possible D gene TRBD1, 5 bases. The V end lost 6 bases, the J end lost 1 base, and 9 bases lay between the germline ends. The CDR3 length is 13 residues. Germline CDR1 and CDR2: MNHNS and SASEGT. The CDR3: CASRRQSNTEAFF. In DNA, the CDR3 is TGTGCCAGCAGGAGACAGTCGAACACTGAAGCTTTCTTT.

The chain employs TRBV11-3 and TRBJ2-1, with D maybe TRBD2 (7 bases). The CDR3 is 15 residues long. V dropped 2 bases and J dropped 5 bases, with 13 bases sitting between them. Germline V gives CDR1 SGHNT, CDR2 YENEEA. The CDR3 spells CASSLSGGPNNEQFF. The CDR3 nucleotides read TGTGCCAGCAGCTTATCCGGGGGGCCTAACAATGAGCAGTTCTTC.